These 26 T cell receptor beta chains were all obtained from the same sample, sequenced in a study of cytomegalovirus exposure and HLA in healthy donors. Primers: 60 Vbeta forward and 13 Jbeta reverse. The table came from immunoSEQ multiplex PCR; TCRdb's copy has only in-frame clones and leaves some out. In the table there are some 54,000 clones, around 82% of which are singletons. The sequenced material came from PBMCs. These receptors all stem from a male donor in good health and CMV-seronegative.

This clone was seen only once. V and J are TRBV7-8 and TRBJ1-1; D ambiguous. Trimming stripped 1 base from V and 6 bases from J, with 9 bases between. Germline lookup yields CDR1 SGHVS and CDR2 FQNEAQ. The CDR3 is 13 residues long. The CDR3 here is CASSLVRLAEAFF. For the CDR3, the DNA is TGTGCCAGCAGCTTAGTACGGTTAGCTGAAGCTTTCTTT.

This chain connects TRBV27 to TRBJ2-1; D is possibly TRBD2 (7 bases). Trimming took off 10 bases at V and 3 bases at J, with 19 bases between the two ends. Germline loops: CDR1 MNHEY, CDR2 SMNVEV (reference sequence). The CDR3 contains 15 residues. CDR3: CATQGGGGVYNEQFF. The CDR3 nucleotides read TGTGCCACCCAAGGGGGGGGAGGTGTCTACAATGAGCAGTTCTTC.

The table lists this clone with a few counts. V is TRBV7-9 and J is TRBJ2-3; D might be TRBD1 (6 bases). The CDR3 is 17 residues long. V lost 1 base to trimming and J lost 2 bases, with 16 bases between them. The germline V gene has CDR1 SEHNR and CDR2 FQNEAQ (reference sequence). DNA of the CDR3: TGTGCCAGCAGCTTAGACCTCGCAGGGGCCCTCACAGATACGCAGTATTTT. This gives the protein CASSLDLAGALTDTQYF. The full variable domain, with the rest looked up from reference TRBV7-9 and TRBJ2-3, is DTGVSQNPRHKITKRGQNVTFRCDPISEHNRLYWYRQTLGQGPEFLTYFQNEAQLEKSRLLSDRFSAERPKGSFSTLEIQRTEQGDSAMYLCASSLDLAGALTDTQYFGPGTRLTVL.

The CDR3 sequence: CASRGQGGNQPQHF. In DNA, the CDR3 is TGTGCCAGCAGGGGACAGGGCGGTAATCAGCCCCAGCATTTT. The chain couples TRBV2 to TRBJ1-5, with 9 bases matching TRBD1. Per the germline V gene, CDR1 is SNHLY and CDR2 is FYNNEI. The CDR3 runs 14 residues. J lost 4 bases, V lost 6 bases, and 4 bases had no gene match.

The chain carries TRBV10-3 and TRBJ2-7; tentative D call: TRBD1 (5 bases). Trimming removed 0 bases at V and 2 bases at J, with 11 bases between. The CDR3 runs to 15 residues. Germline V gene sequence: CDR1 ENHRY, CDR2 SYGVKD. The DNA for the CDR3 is TGTGCCATCAGTGAGTCTACAGGTGAAACCTACGAGCAGTACTTC. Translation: CAISESTGETYEQYF.

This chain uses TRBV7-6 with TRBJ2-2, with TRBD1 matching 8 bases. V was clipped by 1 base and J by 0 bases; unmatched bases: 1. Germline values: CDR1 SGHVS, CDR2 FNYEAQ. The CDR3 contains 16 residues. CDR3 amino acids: CASSLGTGPNTGELFF. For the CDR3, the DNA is TGTGCCAGCAGCTTAGGGACAGGGCCGAACACCGGGGAGCTGTTTTTT.

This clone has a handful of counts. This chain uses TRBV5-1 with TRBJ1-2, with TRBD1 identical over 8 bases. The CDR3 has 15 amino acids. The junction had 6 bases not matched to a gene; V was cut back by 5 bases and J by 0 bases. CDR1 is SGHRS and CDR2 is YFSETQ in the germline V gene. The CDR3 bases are TGCGCCAGCAGACCGACAGGGGTAGCTAACTATGGCTACACCTTC. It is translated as CASRPTGVANYGYTF.

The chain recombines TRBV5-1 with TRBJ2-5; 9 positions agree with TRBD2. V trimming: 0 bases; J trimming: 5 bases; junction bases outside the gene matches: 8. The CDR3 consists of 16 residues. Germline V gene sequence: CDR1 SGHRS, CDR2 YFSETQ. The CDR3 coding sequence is TGCGCCAGCAGCTTGGGGCTAGCGGGGATCCGGGAGACCCAGTACTTC. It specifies CASSLGLAGIRETQYF.

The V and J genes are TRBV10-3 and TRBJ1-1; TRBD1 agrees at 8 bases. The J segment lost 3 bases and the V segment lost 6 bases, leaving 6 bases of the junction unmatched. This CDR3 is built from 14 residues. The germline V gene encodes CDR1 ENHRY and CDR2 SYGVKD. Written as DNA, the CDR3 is TGTGCCATCAGGCCGACAGGGGACGACACTGAAGCTTTCTTT. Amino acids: CAIRPTGDDTEAFF.

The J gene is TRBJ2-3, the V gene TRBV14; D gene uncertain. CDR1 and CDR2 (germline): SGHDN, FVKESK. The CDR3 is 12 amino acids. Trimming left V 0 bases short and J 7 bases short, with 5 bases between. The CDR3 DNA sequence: TGTGCCAGCAGCCAAGATCGGTATACGCAGTATTTT. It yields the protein CASSQDRYTQYF. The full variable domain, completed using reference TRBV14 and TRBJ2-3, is EAGVTQFPSHSVIEKGQTVTLRCDPISGHDNLYWYRRVMGKEIKFLLHFVKESKQDESGMPNNRFLAERTGGTYSTLKVQPAELEDSGVYFCASSQDRYTQYFGPGTRLTVL.

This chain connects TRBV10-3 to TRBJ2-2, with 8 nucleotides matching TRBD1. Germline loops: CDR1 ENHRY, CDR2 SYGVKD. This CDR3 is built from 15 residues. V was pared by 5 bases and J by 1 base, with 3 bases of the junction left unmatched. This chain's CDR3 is CAISKGQVNTGELFF. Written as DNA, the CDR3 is TGTGCCATCAGTAAGGGACAGGTGAACACCGGGGAGCTGTTTTTT.

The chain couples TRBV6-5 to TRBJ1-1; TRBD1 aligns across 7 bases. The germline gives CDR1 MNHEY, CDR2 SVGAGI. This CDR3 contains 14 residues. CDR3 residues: CAANTGALNTEAFF. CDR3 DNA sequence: TGTGCGGCAAACACAGGGGCCTTGAACACTGAAGCTTTCTTT.

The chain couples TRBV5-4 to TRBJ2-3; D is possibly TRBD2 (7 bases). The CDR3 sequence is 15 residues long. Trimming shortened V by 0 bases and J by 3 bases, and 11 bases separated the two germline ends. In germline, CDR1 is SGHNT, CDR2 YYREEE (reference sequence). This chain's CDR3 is CASSLEGGPTDTQYF. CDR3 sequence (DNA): TGTGCCAGCAGCTTGGAGGGGGGGCCGACAGATACGCAGTATTTT.

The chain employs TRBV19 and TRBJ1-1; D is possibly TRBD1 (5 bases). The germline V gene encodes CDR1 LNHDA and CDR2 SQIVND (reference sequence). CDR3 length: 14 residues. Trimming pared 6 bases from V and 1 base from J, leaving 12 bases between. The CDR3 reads CASSAGPPNTEAFF. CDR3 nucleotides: TGTGCCAGTAGCGCGGGACCGCCGAACACTGAAGCTTTCTTT.

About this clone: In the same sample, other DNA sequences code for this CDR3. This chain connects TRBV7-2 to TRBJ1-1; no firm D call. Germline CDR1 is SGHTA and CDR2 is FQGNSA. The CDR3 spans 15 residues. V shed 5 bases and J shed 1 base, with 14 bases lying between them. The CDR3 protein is CASSTTSGSNTEAFF. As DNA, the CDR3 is TGTGCCAGCAGCACTACCTCGGGGTCGAACACTGAAGCTTTCTTT.

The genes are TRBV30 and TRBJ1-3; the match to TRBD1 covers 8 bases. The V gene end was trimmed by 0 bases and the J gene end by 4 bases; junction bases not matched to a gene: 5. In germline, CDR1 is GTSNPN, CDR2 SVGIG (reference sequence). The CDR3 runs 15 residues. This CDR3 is CAWSVQGASGNTIYF. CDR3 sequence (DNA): TGTGCCTGGAGTGTTCAGGGGGCTTCGGGAAACACCATATATTTT.

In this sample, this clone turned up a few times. CDR3 residues: CASSYSASGKGYTF. CDR3 sequence (DNA): TGTGCCAGCAGTTACTCCGCCTCAGGGAAGGGCTACACCTTC. The chain combines TRBV6-5 with TRBJ1-2; possibly TRBD1 for D (5 bases). This CDR3 region has 14 residues. Germline CDR1 is MNHEY and CDR2 is SVGAGI. V lost 0 bases and J lost 8, with 13 bases in between.

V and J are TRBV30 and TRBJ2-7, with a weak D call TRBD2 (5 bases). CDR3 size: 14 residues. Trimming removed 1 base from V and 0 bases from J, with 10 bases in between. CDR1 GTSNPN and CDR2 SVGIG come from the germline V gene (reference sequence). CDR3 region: CAWSAGGSSYEQYF. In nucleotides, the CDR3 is TGTGCCTGGAGTGCCGGAGGTTCCTCCTACGAGCAGTACTTC.

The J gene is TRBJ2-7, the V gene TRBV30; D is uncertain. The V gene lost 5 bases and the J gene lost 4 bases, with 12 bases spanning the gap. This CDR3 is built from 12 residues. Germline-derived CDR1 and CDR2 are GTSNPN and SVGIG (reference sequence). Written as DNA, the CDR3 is TGTGCCTGGGCCCCTAACAGATACGAGCAGTACTTC. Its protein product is CAWAPNRYEQYF.

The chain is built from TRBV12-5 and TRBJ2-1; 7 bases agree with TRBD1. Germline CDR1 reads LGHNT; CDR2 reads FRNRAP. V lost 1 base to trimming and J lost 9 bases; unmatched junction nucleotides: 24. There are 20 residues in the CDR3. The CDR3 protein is CASGLAQTKVQGPVSIEQFF. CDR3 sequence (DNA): TGTGCTAGTGGTTTGGCACAAACAAAGGTACAGGGGCCTGTCTCCATTGAGCAGTTCTTC.

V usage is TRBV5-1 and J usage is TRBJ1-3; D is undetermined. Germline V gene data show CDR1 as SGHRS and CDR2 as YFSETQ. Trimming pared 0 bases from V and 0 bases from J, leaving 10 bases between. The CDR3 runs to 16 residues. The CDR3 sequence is CASSLDIQNSGNTIYF. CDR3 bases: TGCGCCAGCAGCTTGGATATCCAGAACTCTGGAAACACCATATATTTT.

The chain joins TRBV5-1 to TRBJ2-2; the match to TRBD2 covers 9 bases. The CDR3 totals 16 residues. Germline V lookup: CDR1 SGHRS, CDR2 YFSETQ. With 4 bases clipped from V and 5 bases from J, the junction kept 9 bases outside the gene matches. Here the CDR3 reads CASSRGSGGRTGELFF. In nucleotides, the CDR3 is TGCGCCAGCAGCCGCGGCAGCGGGGGGCGGACCGGGGAGCTGTTTTTT.

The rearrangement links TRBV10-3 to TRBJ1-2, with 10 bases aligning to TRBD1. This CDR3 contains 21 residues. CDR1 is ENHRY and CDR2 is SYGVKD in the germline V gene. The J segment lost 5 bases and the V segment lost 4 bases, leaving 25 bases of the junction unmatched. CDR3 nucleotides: TGTGCCATCAGTGTATCGTCGGAGCTGGGGGGACAGGGGTTTTCCGTATATGGCTACACCTTC. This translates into CAISVSSELGGQGFSVYGYTF.

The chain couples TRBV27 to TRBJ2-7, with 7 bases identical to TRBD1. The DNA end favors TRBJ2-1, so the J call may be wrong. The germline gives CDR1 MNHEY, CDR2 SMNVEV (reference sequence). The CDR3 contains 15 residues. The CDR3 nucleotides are TGTGCCAGCAGGCCGCAGGGACAGTCCTACAATGAGCAGTTCTTC. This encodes CASRPQGQSYNEQFF.

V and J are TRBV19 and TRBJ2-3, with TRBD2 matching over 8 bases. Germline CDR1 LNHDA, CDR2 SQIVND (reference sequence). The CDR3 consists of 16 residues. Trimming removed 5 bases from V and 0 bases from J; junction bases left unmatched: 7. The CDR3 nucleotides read TGTGCCAGTAGTGTTAGCGGGGATCCTAGCACAGATACGCAGTATTTT. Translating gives CASSVSGDPSTDTQYF.

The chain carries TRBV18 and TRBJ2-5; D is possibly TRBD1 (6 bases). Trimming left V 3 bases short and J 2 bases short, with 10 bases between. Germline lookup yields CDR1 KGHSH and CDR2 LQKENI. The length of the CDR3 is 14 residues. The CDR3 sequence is CASSPSGVQETQYF. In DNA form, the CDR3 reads TGTGCCAGCTCACCTTCAGGGGTTCAAGAGACCCAGTACTTC.